The clone carrying this T cell receptor (beta chain) appeared once. With 1 base removed from V and 2 bases from J, the gap between germline ends came to 3 bases. Per germline, CDR1 SGHVS and CDR2 FQNEAQ. The CDR3 runs 13 residues. After constant-region reverse-primer amplification, full-length variable regions underwent semi-nested PCR with Nested Universal Primer A. TCRdb reprocessed the 5' RACE reads via MiXCR and lists one record per CDR3 protein. Of about 5,200 distinct CDR3 sequences detected, around three quarters appear once; the ten largest clones hold around 3%. The clonotype comes from a female donor with breast cancer. This chain links TRBV7-8 with TRBJ1-3, with D uncertain. The sequenced sample consisted of naive CD4+ T cells sorted from blood. The sample's subset: naive CD4+ T cells, CD4+CD45RA+CD25-. The CDR3 nucleotides are TGTGCCAGCAGCTTAGAAACTGGAAACACCATATATTTT. This translates into CASSLETGNTIYF.